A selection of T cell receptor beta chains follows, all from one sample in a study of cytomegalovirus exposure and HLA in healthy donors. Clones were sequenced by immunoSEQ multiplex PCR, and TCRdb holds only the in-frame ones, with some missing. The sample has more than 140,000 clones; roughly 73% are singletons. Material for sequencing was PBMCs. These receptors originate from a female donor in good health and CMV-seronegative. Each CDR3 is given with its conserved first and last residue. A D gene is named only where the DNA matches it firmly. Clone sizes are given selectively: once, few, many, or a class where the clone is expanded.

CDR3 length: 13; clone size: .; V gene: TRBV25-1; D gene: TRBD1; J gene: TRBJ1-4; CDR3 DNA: TGTGCCAGCAGGGGACAGATTAATGAAAAACTGTTTTTT; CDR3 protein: CASRGQINEKLFF
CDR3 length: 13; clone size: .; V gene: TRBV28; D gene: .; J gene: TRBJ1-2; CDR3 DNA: TGTGCCAGCAGCCGCCGAGAAATCTATGGCTACACCTTC; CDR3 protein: CASSRREIYGYTF
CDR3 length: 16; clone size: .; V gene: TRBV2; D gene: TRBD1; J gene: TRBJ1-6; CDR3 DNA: TGTGCCAGCAGTGACCCCGGGACAGGGGTAAATTCACCCCTCCACTTT; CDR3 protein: CASSDPGTGVNSPLHF
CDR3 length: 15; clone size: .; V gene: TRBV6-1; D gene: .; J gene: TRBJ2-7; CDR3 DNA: TGTGCCAGCAGGGCAACAGGATCCCTCTCCTACGAGCAGTACTTC; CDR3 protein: CASRATGSLSYEQYF
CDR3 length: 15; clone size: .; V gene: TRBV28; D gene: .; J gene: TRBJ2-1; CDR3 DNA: TGTGCCAGCAGTTTAGGGACTTCAACCACCAATGAGCAGTTCTTC; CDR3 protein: CASSLGTSTTNEQFF
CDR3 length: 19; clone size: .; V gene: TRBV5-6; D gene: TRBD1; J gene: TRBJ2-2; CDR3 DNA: TGTGCCAGCAGCTTCCGCCGGGACAGGGGACGATATTGGGCCGGGGAGCTGTTTTTT; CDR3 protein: CASSFRRDRGRYWAGELFF
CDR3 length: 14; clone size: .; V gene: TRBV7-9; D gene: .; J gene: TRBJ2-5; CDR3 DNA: TGTGCCAGCAGCCGTCGGGGACTTCAAGAGACCCAGTACTTC; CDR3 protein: CASSRRGLQETQYF
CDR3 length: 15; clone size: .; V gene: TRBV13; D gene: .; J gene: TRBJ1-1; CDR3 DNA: TGTGCCAGCAGCTTAGGCGGGAGGATGAACACTGAAGCTTTCTTT; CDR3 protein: CASSLGGRMNTEAFF
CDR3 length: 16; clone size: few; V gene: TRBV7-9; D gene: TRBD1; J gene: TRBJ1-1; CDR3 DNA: TGTGCCAGCAGCGACAGGGGAGGACAGGGCTACTATGAAGCTTTCTTT; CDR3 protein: CASSDRGGQGYYEAFF
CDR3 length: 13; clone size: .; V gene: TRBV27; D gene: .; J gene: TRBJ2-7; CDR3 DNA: TGTGCCAGCAGTTTGGGGCTCAACTACGAGCAGTACTTC; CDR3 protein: CASSLGLNYEQYF
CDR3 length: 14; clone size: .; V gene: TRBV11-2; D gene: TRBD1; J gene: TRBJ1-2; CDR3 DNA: TGTGCCAGCAGCTCGGGGACAGGCACCTATGGCTACACCTTC; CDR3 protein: CASSSGTGTYGYTF
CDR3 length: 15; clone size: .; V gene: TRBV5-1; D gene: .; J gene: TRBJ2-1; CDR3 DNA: TGCGCCAGCAGCCCACCACAGAGCTCCTACAATGAGCAGTTCTTC; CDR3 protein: CASSPPQSSYNEQFF
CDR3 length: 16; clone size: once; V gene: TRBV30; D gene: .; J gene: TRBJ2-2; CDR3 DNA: TGTGCCTGGGGGGGAGGGGGGGGCGCTAACACCGGGGAGCTGTTTTTT; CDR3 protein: CAWGGGGGANTGELFF
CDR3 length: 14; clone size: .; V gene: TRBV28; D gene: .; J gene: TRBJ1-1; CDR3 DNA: TGTGCCAGCACCTCGGGGGGGGGTACGGCTGAAGCTTTCTTT; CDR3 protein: CASTSGGGTAEAFF
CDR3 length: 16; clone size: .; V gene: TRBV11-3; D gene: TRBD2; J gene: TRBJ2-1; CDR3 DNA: TGTGCCAGCAGCTTAGATCTAGCGGGAGAGGTTGGTGAGCAGTTCTTC; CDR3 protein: CASSLDLAGEVGEQFF
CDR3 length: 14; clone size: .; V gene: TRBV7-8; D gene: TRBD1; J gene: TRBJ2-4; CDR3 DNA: TGTGCCAGCAGAAAGGGACAGGGCGTAGACATTCAGTACTTC; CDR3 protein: CASRKGQGVDIQYF
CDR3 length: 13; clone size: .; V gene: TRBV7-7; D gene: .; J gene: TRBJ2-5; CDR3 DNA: TGTGCTAGCAGCTTAAACGTTGAGGAGACCCAGTACTTC; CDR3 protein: CASSLNVEETQYF
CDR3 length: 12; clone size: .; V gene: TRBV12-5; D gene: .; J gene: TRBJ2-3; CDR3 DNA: TGTGCTAGTGTTTTACAGGGAGATACGCAGTATTTT; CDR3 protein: CASVLQGDTQYF
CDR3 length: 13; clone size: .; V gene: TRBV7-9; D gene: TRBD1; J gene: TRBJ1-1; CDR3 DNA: TGTGCCAGCAGCTTCGGGACAGGGTGTGAAGCTTTCTTT; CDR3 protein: CASSFGTGCEAFF
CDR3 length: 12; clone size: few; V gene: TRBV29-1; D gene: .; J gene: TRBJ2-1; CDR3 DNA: TGCAGCGCCGCGCGAGAGGACTGTGGACAGTTCTTC; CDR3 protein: CSAAREDCGQFF
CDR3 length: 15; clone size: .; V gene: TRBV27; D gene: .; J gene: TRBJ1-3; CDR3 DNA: TGTGCCAGCAGTTTGGTGTGGTCGGCTGGAAACACCATATATTTT; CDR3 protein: CASSLVWSAGNTIYF
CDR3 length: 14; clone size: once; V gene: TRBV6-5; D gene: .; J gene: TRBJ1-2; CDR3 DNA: TGTGCCAGCAGTTATGGTGAGGGAATCGATGGCTACACCTTC; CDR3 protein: CASSYGEGIDGYTF
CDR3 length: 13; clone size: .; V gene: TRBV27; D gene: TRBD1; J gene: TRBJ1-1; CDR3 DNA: TGTGCCAGCAGTTTGGGACAGGGGAGGGAGGCTTTCTTT; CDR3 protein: CASSLGQGREAFF
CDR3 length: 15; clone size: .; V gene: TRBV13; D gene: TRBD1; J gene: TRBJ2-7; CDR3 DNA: TGTGCCAGCAGCTCGCGAGGGACAGGGGTCTACGAGCAGTACTTC; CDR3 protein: CASSSRGTGVYEQYF
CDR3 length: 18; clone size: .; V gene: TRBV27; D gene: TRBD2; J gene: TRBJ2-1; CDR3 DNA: TGTGCCAGCGGTCCTCTTGGGAACCAGGGAGGGTTATACAATGAGCAGTTCTTC; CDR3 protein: CASGPLGNQGGLYNEQFF
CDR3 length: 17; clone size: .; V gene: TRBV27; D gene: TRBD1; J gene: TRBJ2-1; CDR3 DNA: TGTGCCAGCAGCAGCGAGAGGGACAGGGGGAGATTCAATGAGCAGTTCTTC; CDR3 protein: CASSSERDRGRFNEQFF
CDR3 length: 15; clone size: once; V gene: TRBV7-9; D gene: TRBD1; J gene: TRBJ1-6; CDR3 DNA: TGTGCCAGCAGCTTAGAGGGACAGGTTAATTCACCCCTCCACTTT; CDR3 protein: CASSLEGQVNSPLHF
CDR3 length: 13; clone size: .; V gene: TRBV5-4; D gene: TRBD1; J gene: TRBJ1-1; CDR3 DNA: TGTGCTAGCAACTACAGGGGCGGAACTGAAGCTTTCTTT; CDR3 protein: CASNYRGGTEAFF
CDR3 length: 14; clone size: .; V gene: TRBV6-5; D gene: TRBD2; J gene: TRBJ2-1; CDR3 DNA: TGTGCCAGCAGTCGAAGCGGGAGAGACAATGAGCAGTTCTTC; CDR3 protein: CASSRSGRDNEQFF
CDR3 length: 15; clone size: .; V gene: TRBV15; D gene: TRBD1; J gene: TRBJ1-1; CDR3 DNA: TGTGCCACCAGCATCAGAGGACAGGGGAACACTGAAGCTTTCTTT; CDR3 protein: CATSIRGQGNTEAFF
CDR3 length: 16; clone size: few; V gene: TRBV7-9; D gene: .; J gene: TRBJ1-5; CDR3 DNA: TGTGCCAGCAGCTCAACAGGTGGGGCAGGTAGTCAGCCCCAGCATTTT; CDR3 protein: CASSSTGGAGSQPQHF
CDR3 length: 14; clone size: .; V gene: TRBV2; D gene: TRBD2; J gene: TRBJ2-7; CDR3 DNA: TGTGCCAGCAGTGGGGCTAGCGGATCCTACGAGCAGTACTTC; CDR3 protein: CASSGASGSYEQYF
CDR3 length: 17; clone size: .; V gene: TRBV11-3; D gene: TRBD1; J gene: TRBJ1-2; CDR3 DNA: TGTGCCAGCAGCTTAGATTCGCGACAGGGTGAGGTGGATGGCTACACCTTC; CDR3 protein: CASSLDSRQGEVDGYTF
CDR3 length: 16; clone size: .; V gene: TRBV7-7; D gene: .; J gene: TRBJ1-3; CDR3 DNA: TGTGCCAGCAGCTTAGGGCCCCCAGGCTCTGGAAACACCATATATTTT; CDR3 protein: CASSLGPPGSGNTIYF
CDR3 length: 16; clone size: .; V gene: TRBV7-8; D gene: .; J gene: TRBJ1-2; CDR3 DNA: TGTGCCAGCAGTCCCGACCTCCAGGGGACTAACTATGGCTACACCTTC; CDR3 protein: CASSPDLQGTNYGYTF
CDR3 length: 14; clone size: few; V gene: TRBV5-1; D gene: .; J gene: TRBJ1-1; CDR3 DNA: TGCGCCAGCAGCTTCGAGGGCCGGAACACTGAAGCTTTCTTT; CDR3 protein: CASSFEGRNTEAFF
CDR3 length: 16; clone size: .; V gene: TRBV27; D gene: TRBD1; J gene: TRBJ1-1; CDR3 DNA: TGTGCCAGCAGTTCGACAGGGGGTACCATGAACACTGAAGCTTTCTTT; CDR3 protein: CASSSTGGTMNTEAFF
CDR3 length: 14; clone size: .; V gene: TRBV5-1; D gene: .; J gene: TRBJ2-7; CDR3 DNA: TGCGCCAGCAGCTTGGGAGGCTACTCCTACGAGCAGTACTTC; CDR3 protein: CASSLGGYSYEQYF
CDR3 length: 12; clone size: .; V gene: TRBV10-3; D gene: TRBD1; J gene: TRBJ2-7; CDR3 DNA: TGTGCCATCAGTATTCAGGGGGACGAGCAGTACTTC; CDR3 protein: CAISIQGDEQYF
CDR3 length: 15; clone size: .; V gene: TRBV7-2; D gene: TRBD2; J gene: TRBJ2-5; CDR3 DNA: TGTGCCAGCAGCCCAAGGACTAGCGGTGCGGAGACCCAGTACTTC; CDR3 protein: CASSPRTSGAETQYF
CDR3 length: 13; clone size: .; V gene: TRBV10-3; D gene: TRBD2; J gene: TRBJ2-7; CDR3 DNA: TGTGCCATGACTAGCGGGGGAACCTACGAGCAGTACTTC; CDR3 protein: CAMTSGGTYEQYF